These 22 T cell receptor beta chains came from one sample sequenced in a study of cytomegalovirus exposure and HLA in healthy donors. Primers: 60 Vbeta forward and 13 Jbeta reverse. Method: immunoSEQ multiplex PCR; TCRdb's copy keeps in-frame clones and lacks some. The table includes some 180,000 clones, around 78% detected once. Specimen: PBMCs. The receptors come from a young man in good health and CMV-seronegative.

This clone was counted a single time. V is TRBV30 and J is TRBJ2-6, with 7 bases matching TRBD2. V dropped 4 bases and J dropped 3; count of bases not matched to a gene: 3. The CDR3 contains 14 residues. The germline gives CDR1 GTSNPN, CDR2 SVGIG (reference sequence). The CDR3 DNA reads as TGTGCCTGGAACTCGGGAGGTGGGGCCAACGTCCTGACTTTC. Translation gives CAWNSGGGANVLTF.

The chain combines TRBV9 with TRBJ1-1; unclear D gene. The CDR3 has 14 amino acids. The V end lost 3 bases, the J end lost 1 base, and 10 bases lay between the germline ends. The germline V gene has CDR1 SGDLS and CDR2 YYNGEE. CDR3 protein: CASSALGQNTEAFF. The CDR3 DNA follows: TGTGCCAGCAGCGCACTGGGCCAGAACACTGAAGCTTTCTTT.

The chain couples TRBV5-5 to TRBJ1-3; D gene ambiguous. The CDR3 runs to 11 residues. V lost 7 bases, J lost 1 base, and 3 bases lay in between. Germline values: CDR1 SGHKS, CDR2 YYEKEE (reference sequence). The DNA of the CDR3 is TGTGCCAGCGTATCTGGAAACACCATATATTTT. Protein sequence: CASVSGNTIYF.

V usage is TRBV4-2 and J usage is TRBJ2-1; 9 positions agree with TRBD2. The CDR3 is 14 residues long. Germline lookup yields CDR1 LGHNA and CDR2 YNFKEQ. V lost 10 bases to trimming and J lost 7 bases; unmatched junction nucleotides: 11. The CDR3 DNA is TGTGCCAACCAACATAGCGGGAGCCCTAATGAGCAGTTCTTC. Its translation: CANQHSGSPNEQFF.

This chain joins TRBV7-8 and TRBJ2-7; no reliable D call. Trimming shortened V by 1 base and J by 2 bases, and 6 bases separated the two germline ends. CDR3 length: 13 residues. Germline CDR1 reads SGHVS; CDR2 reads FQNEAQ. The CDR3: CASSLDTTYEQYF. The CDR3 nucleotides are TGTGCCAGCAGCTTAGACACCACCTACGAGCAGTACTTC. Full variable domain (outside the CDR3, taken from reference TRBV7-8 and TRBJ2-7): GAGVSQSPRYKVAKRGQDVALRCDPISGHVSLFWYQQALGQGPEFLTYFQNEAQLDKSGLPSDRFFAERPEGSVSTLKIQRTQQEDSAVYLCASSLDTTYEQYFGPGTRLTVT.

V and J are TRBV5-1 and TRBJ1-6, with D maybe TRBD1 (5 bases). Between the trimmed V and J ends, which lost 4 bases and 5 bases, there was a span of 13 bases. Looked up from germline, CDR1 is SGHRS and CDR2 is YFSETQ. The CDR3 sequence is 15 residues long. This CDR3 reads CASSAGTADNSPLHF. The CDR3 coding sequence is TGCGCCAGCAGCGCGGGGACGGCCGATAATTCACCCCTCCACTTT.

The J gene is TRBJ1-5, the V gene TRBV15; weak D call: TRBD1 (6 bases). V was trimmed by 0 bases and J by 6 bases, leaving 9 bases between them. Germline V CDR1 and CDR2: LNHNV, YYDKDF (reference sequence). There are 14 residues in the CDR3. The CDR3 loop reads CATSRDGGAQPQHF. CDR3 coding DNA: TGTGCCACCAGCAGAGATGGGGGGGCTCAGCCCCAGCATTTT.

The chain joins TRBV5-1 to TRBJ2-1; 10 nucleotides align to TRBD2. V gave up 1 base and J gave up 2 bases; unmatched junction bases: 12. Germline-derived CDR1 and CDR2 are SGHRS and YFSETQ. The CDR3 length is 19 residues. CDR3 region: CASSLQFSLAGDTYNEQFF. DNA for the CDR3: TGCGCCAGCAGCTTGCAATTTTCCCTAGCGGGAGATACCTACAATGAGCAGTTCTTC.

The chain joins TRBV6-6 to TRBJ1-1; a possible D gene is TRBD1 (5 bases). This CDR3 has 15 amino acids. Trimming took 6 bases from V and 0 from J, leaving 14 bases between them. Looked up from germline, CDR1 is MNHNY and CDR2 is SVGAGI (reference sequence). CDR3 in amino acids: CASSHGRGLNTEAFF. The CDR3 DNA reads TGTGCCAGCAGCCACGGGCGGGGGTTGAACACTGAAGCTTTCTTT.

This clone showed up just once. The chain joins TRBV2 to TRBJ2-1; D possibly corresponds to TRBD1 (6 bases). From germline, CDR1 is SNHLY and CDR2 FYNNEI. This CDR3 comprises 15 residues. V lost 10 bases and J 7 bases, leaving 23 bases between the germline ends. The CDR3, as DNA: TGTGCCACCATGCGGACAGCGTTACAAGGAAATGAGCAGTTCTTC. Its translation: CATMRTALQGNEQFF.

The chain joins TRBV6-5 to TRBJ2-7; 11 bases agree with TRBD2. V lost 6 bases, J lost 4 bases, and 5 bases stayed unmatched. The germline V gene has CDR1 MNHEY and CDR2 SVGAGI. The CDR3 consists of 14 residues. DNA for the CDR3: TGTGCCAGCAGCCCCGGGACTAGCGGATACGAGCAGTACTTC. Translation gives CASSPGTSGYEQYF.

The CDR3 DNA reads as TGTGCCAGCTCACCAGGGGACAGGGATTGGACAGATACGCAGTATTTT. This encodes CASSPGDRDWTDTQYF. This sequence joins TRBV18 and TRBJ2-3, with 9 bases identical to TRBD1. This CDR3 has 16 amino acids. The germline V gene encodes CDR1 KGHSH and CDR2 LQKENI. V was clipped by 2 bases and J by 3 bases; unmatched bases: 6.

The chain is built from TRBV30 and TRBJ1-2, with no clear D. The CDR3 has 13 amino acids. Germline V lookup: CDR1 GTSNPN, CDR2 SVGIG (reference sequence). Deletions cut 0 bases from V and 4 bases from J, with 9 bases between. The CDR3 region has the DNA TGTGCCTGGAGTGTACTACGCTCCTATGGCTACACCTTC. It specifies CAWSVLRSYGYTF.

The sample holds a few counts of this clone. The J gene is TRBJ1-6, the V gene TRBV7-3, with 7 bases lining up with TRBD1. This CDR3 contains 15 residues. Looked up from germline, CDR1 is SGHTA and CDR2 is FQGTGA. The trim removed 1 base at V and 7 bases at J, leaving 4 bases unmatched. As DNA, the CDR3 is TGTGCCAGCAGCTTAAGAGGGGGCAGCAATTCACCCCTCCACTTT. Translation gives CASSLRGGSNSPLHF.

V is TRBV7-3 and J is TRBJ1-1; D uncertain. In germline, CDR1 is SGHTA, CDR2 FQGTGA. The CDR3 is 13 amino acids. Trimming removed 5 bases from V and 1 base from J, with 8 bases in between. The CDR3 region is CASSLTRNTEAFF. CDR3 DNA sequence: TGTGCCAGCAGCCTGACAAGGAACACTGAAGCTTTCTTT.

This chain connects TRBV2 to TRBJ2-7; 7 bases are a match to TRBD2. J lost 2 bases, V lost 7 bases, and 2 bases had no gene match. This CDR3 has 12 amino acids. Germline V gene sequence: CDR1 SNHLY, CDR2 FYNNEI. The CDR3 reads CASKAGPYEQYF. The DNA of the CDR3 is TGTGCCAGCAAAGCGGGGCCCTACGAGCAGTACTTC.

V is TRBV27 and J is TRBJ2-2, with 12 bases that match TRBD2. Germline CDR1 reads MNHEY; CDR2 reads SMNVEV (reference sequence). The CDR3 loop spans 18 amino acids. V gave up 6 bases and J gave up 3 bases; unmatched junction bases: 11. The CDR3 reads CASSRNLAGGPYTGELFF. The DNA for the CDR3 is TGTGCCAGCAGCCGCAATCTAGCGGGAGGGCCGTACACCGGGGAGCTGTTTTTT.

This chain uses TRBV27 with TRBJ2-3, with no clear D. This CDR3 comprises 13 residues. Germline CDR1 MNHEY, CDR2 SMNVEV (reference sequence). Trimming took 3 bases from V and 2 from J, leaving 6 bases between them. The CDR3 nucleotides read TGTGCCAGCAGTTTGTTAGCCACAGATACGCAGTATTTT. Residues: CASSLLATDTQYF.

The rearrangement uses TRBV7-2 and TRBJ2-7; the match to TRBD2 covers 10 bases. CDR1 and CDR2 from the germline V gene are SGHTA and FQGNSA. This CDR3 contains 12 residues. V shed 8 bases, J shed 6 bases, and the junction held 4 bases outside the gene matches. The CDR3 here is CASGAGGVEQYF. The CDR3 DNA reads as TGTGCCAGCGGAGCGGGAGGGGTCGAGCAGTACTTC.

The V and J genes are TRBV7-6 and TRBJ2-2; TRBD2 aligns across 11 bases. Germline trimming cut 1 base from V and 6 bases from J; bases unmatched to any gene: 7. This CDR3 region has 17 residues. Germline V lookup: CDR1 SGHVS, CDR2 FNYEAQ. This CDR3 is CASSLVSLAGGAGELFF. CDR3 nucleotides: TGTGCCAGCAGCTTAGTAAGCCTAGCGGGAGGAGCCGGGGAGCTGTTTTTT.

The rearrangement joins TRBV2 to TRBJ2-7; 9 bases line up with TRBD2. The germline V gene encodes CDR1 SNHLY and CDR2 FYNNEI. This CDR3 has 18 amino acids. J gave up 2 bases and V 1 base, and 12 bases lay outside the gene matches. CDR3 coding DNA: TGTGCCAGCAGTGAAGTTCGCCTGGGTAGCGGGAGAACCTACGAGCAGTACTTC. Amino acid sequence: CASSEVRLGSGRTYEQYF. Full variable domain (rest looked up from reference TRBV2 and TRBJ2-7): EPEVTQTPSHQVTQMGQEVILRCVPISNHLYFYWYRQILGQKVEFLVSFYNNEISEKSEIFDDQFSVERPDGSNFTLKIRSTKLEDSAMYFCASSEVRLGSGRTYEQYFGPGTRLTVT.

V gene TRBV5-4 combines with J gene TRBJ2-1, with 8 positions matching TRBD2. Germline V lookup: CDR1 SGHNT, CDR2 YYREEE (reference sequence). The CDR3 is 16 amino acids. Trimming took 4 bases from V and 5 from J; bases not matched to a gene: 11. CDR3 DNA sequence: TGTGCCAGCAGCAAGCTAGACGGGAGGGTCCACAATGAGCAGTTCTTC. It specifies CASSKLDGRVHNEQFF.